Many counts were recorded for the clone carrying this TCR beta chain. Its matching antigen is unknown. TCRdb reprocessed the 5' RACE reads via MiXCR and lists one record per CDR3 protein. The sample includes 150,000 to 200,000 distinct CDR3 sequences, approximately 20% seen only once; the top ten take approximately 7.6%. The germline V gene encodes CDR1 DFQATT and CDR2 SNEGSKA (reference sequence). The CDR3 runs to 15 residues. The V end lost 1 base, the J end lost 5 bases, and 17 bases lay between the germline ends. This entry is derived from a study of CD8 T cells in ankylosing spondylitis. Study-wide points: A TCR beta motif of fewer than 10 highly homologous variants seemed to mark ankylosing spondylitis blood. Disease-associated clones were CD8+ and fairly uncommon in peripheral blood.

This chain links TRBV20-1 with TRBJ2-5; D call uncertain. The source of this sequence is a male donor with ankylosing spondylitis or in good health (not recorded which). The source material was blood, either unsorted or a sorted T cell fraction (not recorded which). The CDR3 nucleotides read TGCAGTGCTAGAGGAGTGGCACCGTCTGATGAGACCCAGTACTTC. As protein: CSARGVAPSDETQYF.